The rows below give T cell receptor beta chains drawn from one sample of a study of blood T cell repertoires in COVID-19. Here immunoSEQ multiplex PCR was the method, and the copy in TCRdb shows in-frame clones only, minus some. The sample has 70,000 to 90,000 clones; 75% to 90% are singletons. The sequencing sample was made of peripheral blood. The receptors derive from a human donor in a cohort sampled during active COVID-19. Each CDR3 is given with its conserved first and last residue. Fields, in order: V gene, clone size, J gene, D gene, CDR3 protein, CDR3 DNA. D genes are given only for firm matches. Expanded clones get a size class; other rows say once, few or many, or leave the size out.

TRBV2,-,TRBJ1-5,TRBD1,CASRGQVNQPQHF,TGTGCCAGCAGAGGACAGGTCAATCAGCCCCAGCATTTT
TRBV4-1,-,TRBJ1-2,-,CASSQAGEYGYTF,TGCGCCAGCAGCCAAGCGGGGGAATATGGCTACACCTTC
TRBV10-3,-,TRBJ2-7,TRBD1,CAISELSGTGAEQYF,TGTGCCATCAGTGAGTTGTCCGGGACAGGGGCCGAGCAGTACTTC
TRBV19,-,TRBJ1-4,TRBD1,CASSPQGTGGEKLFF,TGTGCCAGTAGTCCACAGGGGACAGGGGGTGAAAAACTGTTTTTT
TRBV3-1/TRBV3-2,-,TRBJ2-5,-,CASSQPRGGKTQYF,TGTGCCAGCAGCCAACCCAGGGGAGGGAAGACCCAGTACTTC
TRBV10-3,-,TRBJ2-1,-,CAIGRDPHYNEQFF,TGTGCCATCGGGCGGGACCCCCACTACAATGAGCAGTTCTTC
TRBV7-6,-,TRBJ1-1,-,CASSTDRNTEAFF,TGTGCCAGCAGTACGGACAGGAACACTGAAGCTTTCTTT
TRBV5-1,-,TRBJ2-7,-,CASSLGPVVLSYEQYF,TGCGCCAGCAGCTTGGGTCCGGTTGTCCTCTCCTACGAGCAGTACTTC
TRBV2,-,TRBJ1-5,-,CASSEQEGNQPQHF,TGTGCCAGCAGTGAACAGGAGGGCAATCAGCCCCAGCATTTT
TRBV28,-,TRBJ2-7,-,CASSPGPGAGYEQYF,TGTGCCAGCAGTCCGGGCCCAGGGGCTGGTTACGAGCAGTACTTC
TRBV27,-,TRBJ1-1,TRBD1,CASSPGQGERAFF,TGTGCCAGCAGTCCCGGACAGGGAGAGAGGGCTTTCTTT
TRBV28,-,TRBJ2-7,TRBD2,CASSSTSGAYEQYF,TGTGCCAGCAGCTCCACTAGCGGGGCCTACGAGCAGTACTTC
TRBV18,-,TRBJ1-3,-,CASSRGPGNSGNTIYF,TGTGCCAGCTCACGAGGTCCAGGGAACTCTGGAAACACCATATATTTT
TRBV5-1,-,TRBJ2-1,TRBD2,CASSPGLPTYNEQFF,TGCGCCAGCAGCCCGGGACTACCTACCTACAATGAGCAGTTCTTC
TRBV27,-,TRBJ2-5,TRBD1,CASSSWTGQETQYF,TGTGCCAGCAGTTCTTGGACAGGGCAAGAGACCCAGTACTTC
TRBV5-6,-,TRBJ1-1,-,CASSLGPGLMYTEAFF,TGTGCCAGCAGCTTGGGGCCGGGGTTGATGTACACTGAAGCTTTCTTT
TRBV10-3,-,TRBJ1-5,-,CAIKGDSSNQPQHF,TGTGCCATCAAGGGAGACTCCAGCAATCAGCCCCAGCATTTT
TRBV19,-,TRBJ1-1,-,CASSSDTVNTEAFF,TGTGCCAGTAGTTCGGACACGGTGAACACTGAAGCTTTCTTT
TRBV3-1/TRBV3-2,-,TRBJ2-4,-,CASSQGQLKNIQYF,TGTGCCAGCAGCCAAGGACAGCTCAAAAACATTCAGTACTTC
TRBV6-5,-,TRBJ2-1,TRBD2,CASLGTGGRANEQFF,TGTGCCAGCCTGGGGACTGGCGGGAGGGCCAATGAGCAGTTCTTC
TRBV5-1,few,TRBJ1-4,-,CASSRATNEKLFF,TGCGCCAGCAGCCGTGCAACTAATGAAAAACTGTTTTTT
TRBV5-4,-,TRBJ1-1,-,CASSTDRGTEAFF,TGTGCCAGCAGCACGGACAGAGGAACTGAAGCTTTCTTT
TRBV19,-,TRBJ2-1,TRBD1,CASSMDSGTGPFF,TGTGCCAGTAGTATGGACTCCGGGACAGGACCGTTCTTC
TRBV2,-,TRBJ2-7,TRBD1,CASSVAGPDRGRQYF,TGTGCCAGCAGTGTCGCCGGACCTGACAGGGGGCGGCAGTACTTC
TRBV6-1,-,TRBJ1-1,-,CASSEQALWNTEAFF,TGTGCCAGCAGTGAACAGGCGCTATGGAACACTGAAGCTTTCTTT
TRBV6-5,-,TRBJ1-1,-,CASSYGGSTEAFF,TGTGCCAGCAGTTATGGCGGGTCCACTGAAGCTTTCTTT
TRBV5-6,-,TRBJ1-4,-,CASSSGSTGGRELFF,TGTGCCAGCAGCTCGGGATCGACAGGCGGTAGGGAACTGTTTTTT
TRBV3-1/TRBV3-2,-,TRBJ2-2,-,CASSRSSGTNTGELFF,TGTGCCAGCAGCCGTTCGAGCGGCACGAACACCGGGGAGCTGTTTTTT
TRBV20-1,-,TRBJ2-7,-,CSASPRVITYEQYF,TGCAGTGCTAGTCCCCGCGTCATTACCTACGAGCAGTACTTC
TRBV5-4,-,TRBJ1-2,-,CASSSGQLNYGYTF,TGTGCCAGCAGCTCGGGACAACTAAACTATGGCTACACCTTC
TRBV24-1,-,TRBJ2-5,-,CATKAAGAEETQYF,TGTGCCACCAAGGCGGCAGGGGCGGAGGAGACCCAGTACTTC
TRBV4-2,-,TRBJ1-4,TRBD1,CASSPYYRGANEKLFF,TGTGCCAGCAGCCCATACTACAGGGGGGCTAATGAAAAACTGTTTTTT
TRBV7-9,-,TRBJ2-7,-,CASSRGQKSYEQYF,TGTGCCAGCAGCCGTGGACAGAAATCCTACGAGCAGTACTTC
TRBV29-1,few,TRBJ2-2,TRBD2,CSVGGEGNTGELFF,TGCAGCGTTGGAGGGGAGGGAAACACCGGGGAGCTGTTTTTT
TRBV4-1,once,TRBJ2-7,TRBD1,CASSQYSGQIYEQYF,TGCGCCAGCAGCCAATACTCGGGACAGATATACGAGCAGTACTTC
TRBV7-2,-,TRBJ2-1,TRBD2,CASSLAKRDRYNEQFF,TGTGCCAGCAGCTTAGCGAAGCGGGACCGATACAATGAGCAGTTCTTC
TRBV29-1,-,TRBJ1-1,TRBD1,CSVSTGRNTEAFF,TGCAGCGTCTCGACAGGGAGGAACACTGAAGCTTTCTTT
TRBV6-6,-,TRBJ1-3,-,CASSLGDTIYF,TGTGCCAGCAGCCTGGGAGACACCATATATTTT
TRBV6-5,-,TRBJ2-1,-,CAGSDSPYNEQFF,TGTGCCGGCTCGGACAGCCCTTACAATGAGCAGTTCTTC
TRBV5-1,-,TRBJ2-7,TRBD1,CASCRDRGYEQYF,TGCGCCAGCTGCCGGGACAGGGGCTACGAGCAGTACTTC
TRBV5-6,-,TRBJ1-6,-,CASSSDSRWAPLHF,TGTGCCAGCAGCTCGGACAGCCGGTGGGCCCCCCTCCACTTT
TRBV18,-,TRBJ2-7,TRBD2,CASSSFSGTRVPYEQYF,TGTGCCAGCTCATCTTTCTCCGGGACTAGGGTACCCTACGAGCAGTACTTC
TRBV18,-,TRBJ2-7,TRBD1,CASSPGTGGTYEQYF,TGTGCCAGCTCACCGGGGACAGGGGGAACCTACGAGCAGTACTTC
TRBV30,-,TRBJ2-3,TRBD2,CAWRLAGGTDTQYF,TGTGCCTGGAGGCTAGCGGGGGGCACAGATACGCAGTATTTT
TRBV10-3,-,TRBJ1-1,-,CAISDGDHLEAFF,TGTGCCATCAGTGACGGGGATCACCTTGAAGCTTTCTTT
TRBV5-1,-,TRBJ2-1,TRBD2,CASSLQAGGFNEQFF,TGCGCCAGCAGCCTCCAAGCGGGGGGGTTCAATGAGCAGTTCTTC
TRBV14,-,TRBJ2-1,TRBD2,CASSQDWGAGSHDEQFF,TGTGCCAGCAGCCAAGATTGGGGAGCGGGGTCCCACGATGAGCAGTTCTTC
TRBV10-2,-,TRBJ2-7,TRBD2,CASSEREGREQYF,TGCGCCAGCAGTGAGCGGGAGGGCCGCGAGCAGTACTTC
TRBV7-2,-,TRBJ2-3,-,CASSLVAWADTQYF,TGTGCCAGCAGCTTAGTAGCGTGGGCAGATACGCAGTATTTT
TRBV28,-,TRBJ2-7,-,CASGGNLYEQYF,TGTGCCAGCGGAGGGAACCTCTACGAGCAGTACTTC